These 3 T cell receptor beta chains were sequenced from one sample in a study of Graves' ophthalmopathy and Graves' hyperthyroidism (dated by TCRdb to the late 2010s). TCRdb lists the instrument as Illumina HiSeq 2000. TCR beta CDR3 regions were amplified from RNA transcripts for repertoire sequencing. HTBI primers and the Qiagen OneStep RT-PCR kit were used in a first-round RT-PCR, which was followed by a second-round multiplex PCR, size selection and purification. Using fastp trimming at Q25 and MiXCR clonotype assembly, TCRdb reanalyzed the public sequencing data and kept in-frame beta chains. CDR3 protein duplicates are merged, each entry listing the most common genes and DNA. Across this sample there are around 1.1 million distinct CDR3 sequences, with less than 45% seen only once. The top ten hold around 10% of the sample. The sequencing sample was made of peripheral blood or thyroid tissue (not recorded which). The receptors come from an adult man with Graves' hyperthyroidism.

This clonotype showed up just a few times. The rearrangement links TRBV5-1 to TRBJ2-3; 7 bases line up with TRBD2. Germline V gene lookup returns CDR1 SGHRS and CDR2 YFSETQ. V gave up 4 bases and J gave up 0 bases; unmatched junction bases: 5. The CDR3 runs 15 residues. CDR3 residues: CASSGGLSSTDTQYF. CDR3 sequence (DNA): TGCGCCAGCAGCGGGGGACTATCAAGCACAGATACGCAGTATTTT. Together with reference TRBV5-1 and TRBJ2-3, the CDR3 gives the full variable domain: KAGVTQTPRYLIKTRGQQVTLSCSPISGHRSVSWYQQTPGQGLQFLFEYFSETQRNKGNFPGRFSGRQFSNSRSEMNVSTLELGDSALYLCASSGGLSSTDTQYFGPGTRLTVL.

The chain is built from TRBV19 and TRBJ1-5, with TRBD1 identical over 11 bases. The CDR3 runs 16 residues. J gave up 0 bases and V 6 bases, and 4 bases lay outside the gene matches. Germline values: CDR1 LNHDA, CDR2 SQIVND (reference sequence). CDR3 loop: CASRGTGGHSNQPQHF. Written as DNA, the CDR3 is TGTGCCAGTAGGGGGACAGGGGGGCATAGCAATCAGCCCCAGCATTTT. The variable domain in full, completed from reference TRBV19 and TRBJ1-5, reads DGGITQSPKYLFRKEGQNVTLSCEQNLNHDAMYWYRQDPGQGLRLIYYSQIVNDFQKGDIAEGYSVSREKKESFPLTVTSAQKNPTAFYLCASRGTGGHSNQPQHFGDGTRLSIL.

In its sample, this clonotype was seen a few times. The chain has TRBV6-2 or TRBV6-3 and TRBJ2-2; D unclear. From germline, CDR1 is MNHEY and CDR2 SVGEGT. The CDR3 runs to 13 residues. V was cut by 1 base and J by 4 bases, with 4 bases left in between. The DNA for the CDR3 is TGTGCCAGCAGTTACTTCGTCACCGGGGAGCTGTTTTTT. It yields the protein CASSYFVTGELFF.